The 13 T cell receptor beta chains presented below share a single source sample, sequenced in a study of cytomegalovirus exposure and HLA in healthy donors. PCR involved 60 Vbeta and 13 Jbeta primers. Assay: immunoSEQ multiplex PCR; the TCRdb copy retains only in-frame clones and omits some. Seen here are about 160,000 clones, approximately 80% observed once, and the top ten hold about 10%. Sequencing used PBMCs. The receptors were sampled from a man aged 45-65 years in good health and CMV-seropositive.

This chain joins TRBV27 and TRBJ1-5; D is ambiguous. Germline V lookup: CDR1 MNHEY, CDR2 SMNVEV (reference sequence). The CDR3 extends over 15 amino acids. With 4 bases removed from V and 3 bases from J, the gap between germline ends came to 13 bases. The CDR3 coding sequence is TGTGCCAGCAGTTCCCTCGGCGGGTCCAATCAGCCCCAGCATTTT. Protein: CASSSLGGSNQPQHF.

The chain joins TRBV5-4 to TRBJ2-7; 8 bases fit TRBD1. The CDR3 has 15 residues. The V gene end was trimmed by 5 bases and the J gene end by 0 bases; junction bases not matched to a gene: 7. From germline, CDR1 is SGHNT and CDR2 YYREEE (reference sequence). Here the CDR3 reads CASREAGTGSYEQYF. CDR3 nucleotide sequence: TGTGCCAGCAGGGAAGCCGGGACAGGCTCCTACGAGCAGTACTTC.

The chain combines TRBV29-1 with TRBJ2-7; the D gene is possibly TRBD2 (6 bases). The CDR3 length is 15 residues. With 0 bases removed from V and 1 base from J, the gap between germline ends came to 13 bases. Germline V lookup: CDR1 SQVTM, CDR2 ANQGSEA. The CDR3 DNA is TGCAGCGTTGAAGAGGATAAGGAGGGTTCCTACGAGCAGTACTTC. Residues: CSVEEDKEGSYEQYF.

This clone has a handful of counts. The CDR3 loop reads CARTGVISRPTTPYEQYF. Written as DNA, the CDR3 is TGTGCCAGAACGGGGGTCATCTCGCGCCCCACCACCCCCTACGAGCAGTACTTC. This chain uses TRBV5-3 with TRBJ2-7, with D perhaps matching TRBD2 (6 bases). TRBV5-3 is noted as an ORF with a role that remains uncertain. The CDR3 covers 18 residues. V lost 6 bases and J lost 2, with 27 bases in between.

This clone was seen more than once but under ten times. The rearrangement uses TRBV7-9 and TRBJ2-7, with D possibly TRBD1 on 7 matching bases. The CDR3 extends over 16 amino acids. Between the trimmed V and J ends, which lost 5 bases and 2 bases, there was a span of 19 bases. CDR1 SEHNR and CDR2 FQNEAQ come from the germline V gene (reference sequence). CDR3 amino acids: CASSPLDRTMAYEQYF. The DNA of the CDR3 is TGTGCCAGCAGCCCATTGGACAGGACTATGGCCTACGAGCAGTACTTC.

The chain joins TRBV6-1 to TRBJ2-1, with 16 bases aligning to TRBD2. The germline V gene has CDR1 MNHNS and CDR2 SASEGT. V lost 2 bases to trimming and J lost 6 bases; unmatched junction nucleotides: 4. CDR3 length: 17 amino acids. The CDR3 coding sequence is TGTGCCAGCAGTGAATGGGGACTAGCGGGGGGGCCCAATGAGCAGTTCTTC. It translates to CASSEWGLAGGPNEQFF.

The chain has TRBV5-1 and TRBJ1-6; no definite D call. V lost 0 bases, J lost 6 bases, and 7 bases lay in between. The length of the CDR3 is 14 residues. Per germline, CDR1 SGHRS and CDR2 YFSETQ. This CDR3 reads CASSLVPVNSPLHF. CDR3 sequence (DNA): TGCGCCAGCAGCTTGGTGCCAGTTAATTCACCCCTCCACTTT.

The chain joins TRBV28 to TRBJ1-5, with 11 bases lining up with TRBD1. The CDR3 has 16 amino acids. Per the germline V gene, CDR1 is MDHEN and CDR2 is SYDVKM. V gave up 3 bases and J gave up 5 bases; unmatched junction bases: 6. The chain's CDR3 is CASSFPGTGGDQPQHF. The CDR3 coding sequence is TGTGCCAGCAGTTTCCCCGGGACAGGGGGGGATCAGCCCCAGCATTTT.

The rearrangement joins TRBV5-5 to TRBJ1-5; possible D gene TRBD1, 5 bases. CDR3 length: 15 amino acids. Germline V gives CDR1 SGHKS, CDR2 YYEKEE (reference sequence). With 4 bases removed from V and 4 bases from J, the gap between germline ends came to 15 bases. CDR3 sequence (DNA): TGTGCCAGCAGCCAGACAGTCCAGGTTAATCAGCCCCAGCATTTT. Translation gives CASSQTVQVNQPQHF.

The chain joins TRBV28 to TRBJ1-5; TRBD1 is a possible D gene (5 bases). Germline V gene data show CDR1 as MDHEN and CDR2 as SYDVKM. Trimming removed 5 bases from V and 4 bases from J, with 15 bases in between. The CDR3 has 15 amino acids. The CDR3 here is CASSEAGLSNQPQHF. The CDR3 region has the DNA TGTGCCAGCAGTGAAGCGGGGCTTTCGAATCAGCCCCAGCATTTT.

This chain joins TRBV27 and TRBJ2-1; D remains unclear. Germline V CDR1 and CDR2: MNHEY, SMNVEV (reference sequence). The CDR3 loop spans 15 amino acids. Trimming removed 3 bases at V and 3 bases at J, with 12 bases between. The chain's CDR3 is CASSLELFGYNEQFF. The CDR3 bases are TGTGCCAGCAGTTTGGAGTTATTTGGCTACAATGAGCAGTTCTTC.

The V gene is TRBV28, the J gene TRBJ2-5; 8 bases fit TRBD1. Trimming took 0 bases from V and 7 from J; bases not matched to a gene: 4. This CDR3 is 14 amino acids long. From germline, CDR1 is MDHEN and CDR2 SYDVKM. The CDR3 sequence: CASSLWDRVGTQYF. CDR3 nucleotides: TGTGCCAGCAGTTTATGGGACAGGGTTGGGACCCAGTACTTC.

This chain links TRBV10-3 with TRBJ1-2; 8 bases align to TRBD1. This CDR3 is 16 amino acids long. J lost 4 bases, V lost 4 bases, and 11 bases had no gene match. Germline CDR1 ENHRY, CDR2 SYGVKD. The CDR3 region is CAISGQGAMETYGYTF. CDR3 sequence (DNA): TGTGCCATCAGTGGGCAGGGGGCGATGGAGACCTATGGCTACACCTTC.